Below, 27 T cell receptor beta chains from the same sample are listed, as sequenced in a study of T cell clones after liver transplantation. The assay was immunoSEQ multiplex PCR, and TCRdb's table has in-frame clones only and misses some. Of tens of thousands of clones listed, around four fifths are singletons. The sequencing here drew on CD4+ T cells from blood, taken at the 22-month timepoint. The receptors were gathered from a human patient who received a liver transplant. Some T cells may be the graft donor's.

This chain connects TRBV4-2 to TRBJ2-7, with D unresolved. Germline V gene sequence: CDR1 LGHNA, CDR2 YNFKEQ. Between the trimmed V and J ends, which lost 4 bases and 0 bases, there was a span of 16 bases. The CDR3 runs to 16 residues. CDR3 DNA sequence: TGTGCCAGCAGCCCTGAAGTTGGATTCAGCTCCTACGAGCAGTACTTC. Translated: CASSPEVGFSSYEQYF.

This clone was observed once. The chain employs TRBV7-3 and TRBJ2-6; D unclear. Germline assignment: CDR1 SGHTA and CDR2 FQGTGA. V was shortened by 2 bases and J by 4 bases, with 15 bases between the two germline ends. The CDR3 extends over 17 amino acids. In DNA form, the CDR3 reads TGTGCCAGCAGCTTACGTGGGCCTCAGACGGGGGCCAACGTCCTGACTTTC. This codes for CASSLRGPQTGANVLTF. Supplemented by reference TRBV7-3 and TRBJ2-6, the full variable domain reads GAGVSQTPSNKVTEKGKYVELRCDPISGHTALYWYRQSLGQGPEFLIYFQGTGAADDSGLPNDRFFAVRPEGSVSTLKIQRTERGDSAVYLCASSLRGPQTGANVLTFGAGSRLTVL.

The chain uses TRBV5-1 and TRBJ2-6; the D gene could be TRBD1 or TRBD2 (5 bases each). The V end lost 4 bases, the J end lost 0 bases, and 14 bases lay between the germline ends. CDR3 length: 17 residues. Germline V gives CDR1 SGHRS, CDR2 YFSETQ. In DNA, the CDR3 is TGCGCCAGCAGCCTTGGGACGGCGATCTCTGGGGCCAACGTCCTGACTTTC. Translated: CASSLGTAISGANVLTF.

The CDR3 nucleotides are TGTGCCAGCAGTTTAGAAGCTGGCCATGAGCAGTTCTTC. Translation: CASSLEAGHEQFF. The rearrangement links TRBV27 to TRBJ2-1; no firm D call. Germline V gene sequence: CDR1 MNHEY, CDR2 SMNVEV (reference sequence). This CDR3 is built from 13 residues. V lost 2 bases to trimming and J lost 8 bases, with 10 bases between them.

The J gene is TRBJ2-1, the V gene TRBV5-3, with D perhaps TRBD2 (6 bases). TRBV5-3 has ORF status, its function being uncertain. With 6 bases removed from V and 3 bases from J, the gap between germline ends came to 22 bases. The CDR3 runs to 17 residues. This CDR3 reads CARIIPGDPLHYNEQFF. The CDR3 nucleotides are TGTGCCAGAATAATCCCGGGAGACCCCTTACACTACAATGAGCAGTTCTTC.

The J gene is TRBJ1-2, the V gene TRBV21-1. TRBV21-1 is termed a pseudogene. The length of the CDR3 is 17 residues. The CDR3: CASRKMGGRTTNYGYTF. The DNA for the CDR3 is TGTGCCAGCAGAAAAATGGGCGGTAGGACTACTAACTATGGCTACACCTTC.

CDR3 in amino acids: CASSLRGALGDEQYF. The DNA of the CDR3 is TGTGCCAGCAGCTTAAGGGGGGCCCTCGGGGACGAGCAGTACTTC. The gene calls are TRBV7-9 and TRBJ2-7, with D perhaps matching TRBD1 or TRBD2 (6 bases each). V shed 2 bases and J shed 5 bases, with 16 bases lying between them. Germline CDR1 is SEHNR and CDR2 is FQNEAQ (reference sequence). This CDR3 spans 15 amino acids.

V is TRBV9 and J is TRBJ2-1; no firm D call. Germline V gene sequence: CDR1 SGDLS, CDR2 YYNGEE. The CDR3 sequence is 13 residues long. Trimming pared 3 bases from V and 0 bases from J, leaving 4 bases between. CDR3 region: CASSGGSYNEQFF. The DNA of the CDR3 is TGTGCCAGCAGCGGAGGCTCCTACAATGAGCAGTTCTTC.

This chain links TRBV5-1 with TRBJ2-3; 11 positions match TRBD2. V lost 0 bases to trimming and J lost 0 bases; unmatched junction nucleotides: 0. From germline, CDR1 is SGHRS and CDR2 YFSETQ. The CDR3 runs to 16 residues. CDR3 sequence (DNA): TGCGCCAGCAGCTTGGCTAGCGGGGGGAGCACAGATACGCAGTATTTT. It specifies CASSLASGGSTDTQYF. The variable domain in full, with the rest retrieved from reference TRBV5-1 and TRBJ2-3, is KAGVTQTPRYLIKTRGQQVTLSCSPISGHRSVSWYQQTPGQGLQFLFEYFSETQRNKGNFPGRFSGRQFSNSRSEMNVSTLELGDSALYLCASSLASGGSTDTQYFGPGTRLTVL.

The genes are TRBV21-1 and TRBJ1-4; the D segment call TRBD1 is taken from the table without a DNA check. TRBV21-1 is flagged as a pseudogene. There are 15 residues in the CDR3. CDR3 residues: CASIIGWGQREKLFF. CDR3 nucleotide sequence: TGTGCCAGCATTATAGGTTGGGGCCAGAGAGAAAAACTGTTTTTT.

This chain connects TRBV11-2 to TRBJ1-1, with a weak D call TRBD1 (6 bases). Germline CDR1 and CDR2: SGHAT and FQNNGV. The CDR3 extends over 12 amino acids. V was trimmed by 1 base and J by 10 bases, leaving 10 bases between them. The CDR3 DNA reads TGTGCCAGCAGCTTAGGGGGAGGGGGAGCTTTCTTT. It translates to CASSLGGGGAFF.

The chain joins TRBV6-1 to TRBJ2-3, with D possibly TRBD1 on 5 matching bases. The CDR3 has 14 residues. The germline V and J ends were trimmed by 3 bases and 4 bases, with 11 bases remaining between them. CDR1 and CDR2 (germline): MNHNS, SASEGT. CDR3 bases: TGTGCCAGCAGTGACGTGCAGGGTGCAGATACGCAGTATTTT. Residues: CASSDVQGADTQYF.

Comment on this clone: This sample includes further DNA sequences coding for the same CDR3. J is TRBJ2-7 and V is TRBV19; D not resolved. The V gene's germline CDR1 is LNHDA and CDR2 SQIVND (reference sequence). V gave up 1 base and J gave up 0 bases, with 4 bases separating them. The CDR3 length is 13 residues. The CDR3 region is CASSIGSSYEQYF. In nucleotides, the CDR3 is TGTGCCAGTAGTATAGGTTCCTCCTACGAGCAGTACTTC.

The CDR3 reads CARSPKTGEDNSPLHF. CDR3 DNA: TGTGCCAGAAGCCCAAAGACAGGGGAGGATAATTCACCCCTCCACTTT. The genes are TRBV5-3 and TRBJ1-6; 8 positions agree with TRBD1. TRBV5-3 is flagged as an ORF with uncertain function. J was trimmed by 5 bases and V by 4 bases; bases with no gene match: 8. The CDR3 consists of 16 residues.

This clone has only a few counts. The V and J genes are TRBV19 and TRBJ1-2; D gene uncertain. The CDR3 contains 12 residues. Germline values: CDR1 LNHDA, CDR2 SQIVND (reference sequence). The V and J ends lost 2 bases and 8 bases respectively, with 9 bases between them. In DNA form, the CDR3 reads TGTGCCAGTAGTATATCTCCCCAGGGCTACACCTTC. This codes for CASSISPQGYTF.

The chain has TRBV7-3 and TRBJ2-2; D gene ambiguous. This CDR3 has 14 amino acids. Germline CDR1 is SGHTA and CDR2 is FQGTGA. V lost 5 bases, J lost 2 bases, and 9 bases lay in between. Here the CDR3 reads CASSLSYNTGELFF. CDR3 nucleotide sequence: TGTGCCAGCAGCCTGTCGTACAACACCGGGGAGCTGTTTTTT.

The chain links TRBV5-4 to TRBJ1-1, with 8 nucleotides matching TRBD1. Germline loops: CDR1 SGHNT, CDR2 YYREEE (reference sequence). The CDR3 contains 17 residues. V was pared by 0 bases and J by 2 bases, with 9 bases of the junction left unmatched. The CDR3 loop is CASSLGTGRYVNTEAFF. The CDR3 DNA reads TGTGCCAGCAGCTTGGGGACAGGGAGGTATGTTAACACTGAAGCTTTCTTT.

The chain recombines TRBV2 with TRBJ1-3; no reliable D call. The length of the CDR3 is 14 residues. Trimming took off 8 bases at V and 0 bases at J, with 11 bases between the two ends. Germline-derived CDR1 and CDR2 are SNHLY and FYNNEI. CDR3 coding DNA: TGTGCCAGCGACCACGGCGTCTCTGGAAACACCATATATTTT. It encodes CASDHGVSGNTIYF.

This chain joins TRBV28 and TRBJ2-5, with a possible D match to TRBD2 (7 bases). The CDR3 has 15 residues. Germline CDR1 reads MDHEN; CDR2 reads SYDVKM. Trimming took 10 bases from V and 4 from J, leaving 22 bases between them. CDR3 sequence (DNA): TGTGCCACCTCTCGGTGGGGGGGGCGGGCAGAGACCCAGTACTTC. It translates to CATSRWGGRAETQYF.

A single count supports this clone. V gene TRBV28 combines with J gene TRBJ1-3; D might be TRBD1 (6 bases). This CDR3 contains 14 residues. V shed 1 base and J shed 2 bases, with 6 bases lying between them. Germline values: CDR1 MDHEN, CDR2 SYDVKM. The CDR3 region has the DNA TGTGCCAGCAGTTTATACAGGGCTGGAAACACCATATATTTT. Its protein is CASSLYRAGNTIYF.

This rearrangement joins TRBV11-2 to TRBJ2-7; no definite D call. The CDR3 is made up of 13 amino acids. Germline values: CDR1 SGHAT, CDR2 FQNNGV. V dropped 5 bases and J dropped 6 bases, with 14 bases sitting between them. CDR3 coding DNA: TGTGCCAGCAGCCGCTTACAGAGTGGCGAGCAGTACTTC. Translating gives CASSRLQSGEQYF.

J is TRBJ2-3 and V is TRBV30; a weak D match, TRBD2 (5 bases). V was trimmed by 1 base and J by 8 bases, leaving 10 bases between them. This CDR3 contains 12 residues. Germline lookup yields CDR1 GTSNPN and CDR2 SVGIG (reference sequence). The CDR3 loop reads CAWSERAGTQYF. The DNA for the CDR3 is TGTGCCTGGAGTGAAAGGGCGGGTACGCAGTATTTT.

This clone was detected a few times. The chain has TRBV10-1 and TRBJ2-7; 7 positions agree with TRBD1. V shed 5 bases and J 4 bases; nucleotides not matched to a gene: 5. Germline CDR1 is WNHNN and CDR2 is SYGVQD (reference sequence). The CDR3 has 13 amino acids. CDR3 coding DNA: TGCGCCAGCAGTTACACAGGGGTTTACGAGCAGTACTTC. It is translated as CASSYTGVYEQYF.

V usage is TRBV6-6 and J usage is TRBJ1-2, with D hard to call. The V gene lost 7 bases and the J gene lost 4 bases, with 19 bases spanning the gap. The CDR3 extends over 15 amino acids. The germline V gene has CDR1 MNHNY and CDR2 SVGAGI (reference sequence). The CDR3 reads CASNLAGYAFYGYTF. CDR3 bases: TGTGCCAGCAATCTAGCAGGTTACGCTTTCTATGGCTACACCTTC.

This chain links TRBV5-6 with TRBJ2-5; TRBD2 aligns across 12 bases. The CDR3 is made up of 15 amino acids. The J segment lost 4 bases and the V segment lost 2 bases, leaving 3 bases of the junction unmatched. Germline V gene sequence: CDR1 SGHDT, CDR2 YYEEEE. The CDR3 reads CASSFLTSGGETQYF. In DNA, the CDR3 is TGTGCCAGCAGCTTTCTGACTAGCGGGGGAGAGACCCAGTACTTC.

CDR3 nucleotide sequence: TGCGCCAGCAGCCAAGGAGGGGGACTCTACACCGGGGAGCTGTTTTTT. Translating gives CASSQGGGLYTGELFF. The J gene is TRBJ2-2, the V gene TRBV4-1; tentatively, D is TRBD1 or TRBD2 (6 bases each). Trimming pared 1 base from V and 3 bases from J, leaving 12 bases between. The CDR3 runs 16 residues. Germline values: CDR1 MGHRA, CDR2 YSYEKL.

The V and J genes are TRBV6-6 and TRBJ2-2; 9 nucleotides match TRBD1. V was clipped by 6 bases and J by 2 bases; unmatched bases: 7. This CDR3 is built from 16 residues. The germline V gene encodes CDR1 MNHNY and CDR2 SVGAGI (reference sequence). CDR3 DNA: TGTGCCAGCAGGCAATCGGGACAGGGTAACACCGGGGAGCTGTTTTTT. Amino acid sequence: CASRQSGQGNTGELFF.